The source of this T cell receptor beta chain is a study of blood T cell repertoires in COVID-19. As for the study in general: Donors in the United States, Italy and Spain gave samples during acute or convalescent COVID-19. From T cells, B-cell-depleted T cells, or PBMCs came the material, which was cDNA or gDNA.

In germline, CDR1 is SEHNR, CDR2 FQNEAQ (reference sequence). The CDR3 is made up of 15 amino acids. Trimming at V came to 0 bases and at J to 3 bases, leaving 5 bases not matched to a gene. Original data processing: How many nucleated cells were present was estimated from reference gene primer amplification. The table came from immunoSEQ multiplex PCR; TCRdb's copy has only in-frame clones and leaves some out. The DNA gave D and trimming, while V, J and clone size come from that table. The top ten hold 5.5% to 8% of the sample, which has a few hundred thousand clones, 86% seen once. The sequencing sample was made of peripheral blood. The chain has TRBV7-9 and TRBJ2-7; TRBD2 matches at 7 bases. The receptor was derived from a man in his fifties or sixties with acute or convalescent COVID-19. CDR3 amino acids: CASSLAGGNFYEQYF. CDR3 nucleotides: TGTGCCAGCAGCTTAGCGGGAGGGAACTTCTACGAGCAGTACTTC.